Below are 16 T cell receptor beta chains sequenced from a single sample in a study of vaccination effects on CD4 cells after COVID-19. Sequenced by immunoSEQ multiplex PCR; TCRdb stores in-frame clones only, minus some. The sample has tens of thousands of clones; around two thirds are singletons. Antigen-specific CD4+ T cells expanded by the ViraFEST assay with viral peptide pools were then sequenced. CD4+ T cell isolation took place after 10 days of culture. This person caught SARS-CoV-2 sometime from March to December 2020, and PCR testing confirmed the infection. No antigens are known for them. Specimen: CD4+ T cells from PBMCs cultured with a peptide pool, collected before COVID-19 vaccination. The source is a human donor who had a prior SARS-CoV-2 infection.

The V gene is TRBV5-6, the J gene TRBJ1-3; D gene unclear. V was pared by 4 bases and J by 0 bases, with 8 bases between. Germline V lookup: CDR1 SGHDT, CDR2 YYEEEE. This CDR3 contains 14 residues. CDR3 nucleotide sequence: TGTGCCAGCAGCCCCATCGACTCTGGAAACACCATATATTTT. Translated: CASSPIDSGNTIYF.

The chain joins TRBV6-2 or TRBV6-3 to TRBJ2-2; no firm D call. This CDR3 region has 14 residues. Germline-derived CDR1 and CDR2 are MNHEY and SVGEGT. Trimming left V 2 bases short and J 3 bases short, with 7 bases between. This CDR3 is CASSYLSDTGELFF. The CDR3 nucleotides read TGTGCCAGCAGTTACCTCAGCGACACCGGGGAGCTGTTTTTT.

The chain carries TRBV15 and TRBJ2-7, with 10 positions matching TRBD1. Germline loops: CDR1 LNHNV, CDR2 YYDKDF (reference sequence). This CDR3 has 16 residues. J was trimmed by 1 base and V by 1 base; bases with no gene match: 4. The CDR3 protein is CATSRAGQGVSYEQYF. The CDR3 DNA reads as TGTGCCACCAGCAGAGCCGGACAGGGGGTTTCCTACGAGCAGTACTTC.

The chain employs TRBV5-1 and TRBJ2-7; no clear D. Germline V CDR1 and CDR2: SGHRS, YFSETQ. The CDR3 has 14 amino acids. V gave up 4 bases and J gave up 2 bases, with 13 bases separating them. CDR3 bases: TGCGCCAGCAGCCAATCGGCCAACCCCTACGAGCAGTACTTC. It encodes CASSQSANPYEQYF.

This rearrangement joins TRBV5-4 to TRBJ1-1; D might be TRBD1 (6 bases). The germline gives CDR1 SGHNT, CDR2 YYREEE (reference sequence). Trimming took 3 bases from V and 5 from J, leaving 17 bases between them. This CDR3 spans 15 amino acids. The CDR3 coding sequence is TGTGCCAGCAGCTCCCAACAGGGAGGGGGGACTGAAGCTTTCTTT. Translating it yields CASSSQQGGGTEAFF.

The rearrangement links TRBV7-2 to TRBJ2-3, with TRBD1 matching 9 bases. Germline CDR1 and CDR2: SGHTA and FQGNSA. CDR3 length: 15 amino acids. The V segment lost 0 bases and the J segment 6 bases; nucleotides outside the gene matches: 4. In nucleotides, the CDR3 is TGTGCCAGCAGCTTAGCGACAGGGGGAAGGGATACGCAGTATTTT. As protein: CASSLATGGRDTQYF.

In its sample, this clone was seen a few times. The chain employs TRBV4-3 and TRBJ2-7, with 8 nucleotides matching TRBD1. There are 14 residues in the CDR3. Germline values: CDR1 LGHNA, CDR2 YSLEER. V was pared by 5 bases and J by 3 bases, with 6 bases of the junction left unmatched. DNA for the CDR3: TGCGCCAGCAGCTCACGGACAGGGAGCTACGAGCAGTACTTC. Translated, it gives CASSSRTGSYEQYF.

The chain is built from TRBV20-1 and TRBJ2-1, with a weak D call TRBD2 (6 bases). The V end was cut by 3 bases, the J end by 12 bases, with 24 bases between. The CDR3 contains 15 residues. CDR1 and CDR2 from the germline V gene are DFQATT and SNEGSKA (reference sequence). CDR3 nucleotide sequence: TGCAGTGCTAGTTTATTAGGTCGGGGGTATTCTGTGCAGTTCTTC. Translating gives CSASLLGRGYSVQFF.

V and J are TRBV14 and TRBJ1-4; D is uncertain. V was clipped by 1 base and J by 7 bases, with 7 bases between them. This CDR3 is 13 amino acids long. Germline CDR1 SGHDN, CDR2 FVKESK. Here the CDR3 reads CASSQVVSEKLFF. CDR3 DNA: TGTGCCAGCAGCCAAGTTGTCTCTGAAAAACTGTTTTTT.

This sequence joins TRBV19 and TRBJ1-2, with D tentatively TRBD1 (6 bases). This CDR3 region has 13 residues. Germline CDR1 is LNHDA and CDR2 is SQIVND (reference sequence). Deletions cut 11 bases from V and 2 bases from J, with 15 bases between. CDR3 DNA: TGTGCCTCCAGGGTCGGACAGAACTATGGCTACACCTTC. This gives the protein CASRVGQNYGYTF. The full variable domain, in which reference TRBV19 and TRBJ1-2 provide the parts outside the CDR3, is DGGITQSPKYLFRKEGQNVTLSCEQNLNHDAMYWYRQDPGQGLRLIYYSQIVNDFQKGDIAEGYSVSREKKESFPLTVTSAQKNPTAFYLCASRVGQNYGYTFGSGTRLTVV.

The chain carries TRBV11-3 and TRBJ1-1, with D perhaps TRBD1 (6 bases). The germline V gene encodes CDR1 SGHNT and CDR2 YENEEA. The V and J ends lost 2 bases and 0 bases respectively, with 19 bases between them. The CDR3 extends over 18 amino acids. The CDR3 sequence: CASSLIGQWGKLNTEAFF. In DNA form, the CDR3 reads TGTGCCAGCAGCTTAATTGGACAGTGGGGGAAACTGAACACTGAAGCTTTCTTT.

The CDR3 bases are TGTGCCAGCAGCCCTAGGGGGGTGAGGGGGAACGAGCAGTACTTC. Translated: CASSPRGVRGNEQYF. The chain carries TRBV7-2 and TRBJ2-7; D could derive from TRBD1 or TRBD2 (6 bases each). V was trimmed by 5 bases and J by 5 bases, leaving 19 bases between them. Germline V gene data show CDR1 as SGHTA and CDR2 as FQGNSA. This CDR3 spans 15 amino acids.

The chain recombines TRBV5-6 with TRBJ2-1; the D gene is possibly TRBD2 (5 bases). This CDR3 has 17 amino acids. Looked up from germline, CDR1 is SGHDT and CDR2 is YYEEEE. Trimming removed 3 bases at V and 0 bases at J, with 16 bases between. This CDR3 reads CASSSWTQPSSYNEQFF. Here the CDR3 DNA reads TGTGCCAGCAGCTCTTGGACTCAGCCGAGCTCCTACAATGAGCAGTTCTTC.

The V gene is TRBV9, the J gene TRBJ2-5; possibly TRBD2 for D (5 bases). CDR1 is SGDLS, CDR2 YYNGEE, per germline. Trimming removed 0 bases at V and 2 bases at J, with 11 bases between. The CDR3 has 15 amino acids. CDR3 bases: TGTGCCAGCAGCGTAGCTCCTAGCCGACAAGAGACCCAGTACTTC. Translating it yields CASSVAPSRQETQYF. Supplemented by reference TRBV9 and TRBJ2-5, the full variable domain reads DSGVTQTPKHLITATGQRVTLRCSPRSGDLSVYWYQQSLDQGLQFLIQYYNGEERAKGNILERFSAQQFPDLHSELNLSSLELGDSALYFCASSVAPSRQETQYFGPGTRLLVL.

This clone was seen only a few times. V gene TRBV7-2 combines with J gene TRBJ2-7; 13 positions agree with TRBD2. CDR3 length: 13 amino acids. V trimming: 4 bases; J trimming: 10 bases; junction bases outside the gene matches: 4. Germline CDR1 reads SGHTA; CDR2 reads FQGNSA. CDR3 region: CASSSTSGRRQYF. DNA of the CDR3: TGTGCCAGCAGCTCGACTAGCGGGAGGCGTCAGTACTTC.

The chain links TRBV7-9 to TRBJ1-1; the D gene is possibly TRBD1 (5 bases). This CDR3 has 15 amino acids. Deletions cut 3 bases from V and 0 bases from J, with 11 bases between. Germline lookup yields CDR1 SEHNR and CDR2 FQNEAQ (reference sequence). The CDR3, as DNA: TGTGCCAGCAGCTTCCCGACAGTTTTGAACACTGAAGCTTTCTTT. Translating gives CASSFPTVLNTEAFF.